This TCR beta chain was observed in a study of T cell changes during pregnancy in multiple sclerosis (dated by TCRdb to the late 2010s). For context, the study as a whole: The study examined how the T cell repertoire changed over the course of pregnancy in women with multiple sclerosis.

The CDR3, cysteine through phenylalanine, is 13 amino acids long. Only the CDR3 part of the read is kept: 39 bases, read in frame from the first base. Based on the germline V gene, the CDR1 and CDR2 sequences are WSHSY and SAAADI. V is shortened by 3 bases, J by 2 bases, and the region joining them spans 7 bases. Concerning this clone itself: The target of this receptor is not known. No base-level quality is on record; no much larger clone is a single base apart.

Library preparation was by the immunoSEQ multiplex PCR assay. Here the immuneACCESS table is served through TCRdb, limited to in-frame sequences with V and J called. Missing clones are a known gap in these copies; in checked studies unresolved V genes cover under half, and the rest lacks a known reason. This sample lists 65,000 to 95,000 clones; about nine tenths were detected once. The ten largest clones represent approximately 2% of the sample. In this chain, TRBV10-2 is recombined with TRBJ1-2, with no reliable assignment of the D segment. The source of this sequence is a female donor with multiple sclerosis, enrolled in a pregnancy study. Sequenced material: peripheral blood, taken before pregnancy. In nucleotides, the sequence is TGCGCCAGCAGTGACATTTCAAACTATGGCTACACCTTC. This codes for CASSDISNYGYTF.